The entry below gives a single T cell receptor beta chain sequence along with its context. Sequencing used immunoSEQ multiplex PCR; TCRdb keeps in-frame clones, though not all of them. Of some 31,000 clones listed, about 95% are singletons. The CDR3 has 16 residues. V was clipped by 5 bases and J by 3 bases; unmatched bases: 6. Germline CDR1 and CDR2: SGHTA and FQGNSA. Adolescents were screened for latent TB by skin test and IGRA. The data were taken from a study of T cells in tuberculosis. About the study: CD1B tetramers identified T cells specific for mycobacterial lipid GMM.

Sequences were obtained from PBMCs. J is TRBJ2-1 and V is TRBV7-2; 11 bases agree with TRBD2. The sequence derives from a donor aged 10 to 29 with latent tuberculosis or without tuberculosis infection. The CDR3 reads CASSQLAGANYNEQFF. The CDR3 DNA reads as TGTGCCAGCAGCCAACTAGCGGGGGCCAACTACAATGAGCAGTTCTTC.